The 15 T cell receptor beta chains reported below all come from one sample, sequenced in a study of blood T cells in healthy people across ages. A second roughly 6 to 11 cycle PCR used barcoded and J-beta primers. TCRdb ran MiXCR on the 5' RACE reads and lists one entry per CDR3 protein. The sample lists approximately 1.5 million distinct CDR3 sequences; roughly 30% were seen once. Sequencing was performed on blood. The receptors derive from a woman between 25 and 40 years old in good health.

In its sample, this clonotype was seen a few times. The genes are TRBV10-2 and TRBJ2-7; no firm D call. Trimming cost V 1 base and J 5 bases, with 12 bases left between them. Looked up from germline, CDR1 is WSHSY and CDR2 is SAAADI. The CDR3 sequence is 14 residues long. CDR3 in DNA: TGCGCCAGCAGTGAGTACTCCCGTCTAAACGAGCAGTACTTC. Translating gives CASSEYSRLNEQYF.

This clonotype occurred a few times. The CDR3 coding sequence is TGCGCCAGCAGCTTGGCACTAGCTGGCGAGCAGTTCTTC. Translation: CASSLALAGEQFF. V and J are TRBV5-1 and TRBJ2-1; D may be TRBD2 (6 bases). The ends were cut back, 0 bases at V and 10 bases at J, with 11 bases in the middle. From germline, CDR1 is SGHRS and CDR2 YFSETQ. The CDR3 covers 13 residues.

Concerning this clonotype: The junction differs from germline at one of its ends, possibly a read error. The chain links TRBV12-3 or TRBV12-4 to TRBJ2-3, with D possibly TRBD2 on 8 matching bases. CDR3 length: 15 amino acids. The CDR3 bases are TGTGCCAGCAGTTTGCGCACGGGGGGGACAGATGCGCAGTATTTT. As protein: CASSLRTGGTDAQYF.

This clonotype was observed a single time. The rearrangement links TRBV2 to TRBJ2-1; TRBD2 matches 9 bases. Germline lookup yields CDR1 SNHLY and CDR2 FYNNEI. With 5 bases clipped from V and 5 bases from J, the junction kept 16 bases outside the gene matches. The CDR3 runs to 18 residues. For the CDR3, the DNA is TGTGCCAGCAGTAAAGAGGTGGGGCTAGCGGGGTACCACAATGAGCAGTTCTTC. Translation gives CASSKEVGLAGYHNEQFF.

The chain carries TRBV7-9 and TRBJ2-1; 8 bases are shared with TRBD2. Germline V CDR1 and CDR2: SEHNR, FQNEAQ (reference sequence). J gave up 4 bases and V 1 base, and 9 bases lay outside the gene matches. This CDR3 has 17 residues. The DNA for the CDR3 is TGTGCCAGCAGCTTAGGGATGAGCGGGAGAGATTACAATGAGCAGTTCTTC. Amino acid sequence: CASSLGMSGRDYNEQFF. The variable domain in full, completed from reference TRBV7-9 and TRBJ2-1, reads DTGVSQNPRHKITKRGQNVTFRCDPISEHNRLYWYRQTLGQGPEFLTYFQNEAQLEKSRLLSDRFSAERPKGSFSTLEIQRTEQGDSAMYLCASSLGMSGRDYNEQFFGPGTRLTVL.

This sequence joins TRBV28 and TRBJ2-6, with TRBD1 as a possible D gene (7 bases). The CDR3 totals 18 residues. With 6 bases removed from V and 0 bases from J, the gap between germline ends came to 18 bases. Germline-derived CDR1 and CDR2 are MDHEN and SYDVKM. The chain's CDR3 is CASRGGGDSSSGANVLTF. Here the CDR3 DNA reads TGTGCCAGCAGAGGTGGCGGGGACAGTAGCTCTGGGGCCAACGTCCTGACTTTC.

This clonotype came up a few times. V usage is TRBV13 and J usage is TRBJ2-3, with D possibly matching TRBD2 (7 bases). V was clipped by 5 bases and J by 4 bases, with 19 bases between them. The CDR3 is 16 residues long. The germline CDR1 and CDR2 sequences are PRHDT and FYEKMQ (reference sequence). The CDR3 protein is CASSLLGGGAADTQYF. CDR3 sequence (DNA): TGTGCCAGCAGCCTCTTAGGAGGGGGGGCCGCAGATACGCAGTATTTT.

CDR3 bases: TGCGCCAGCAGCTTGGCGCTGGGACCGACGAACACTGAAGCTTTCTTT. This encodes CASSLALGPTNTEAFF. The J gene is TRBJ1-1, the V gene TRBV5-1; D possibly corresponds to TRBD1 (5 bases). Germline V gene sequence: CDR1 SGHRS, CDR2 YFSETQ. Trimming pared 0 bases from V and 1 base from J, leaving 13 bases between. CDR3 length: 16 residues.

In its sample, this clonotype was seen a few times. This sequence joins TRBV11-2 and TRBJ2-1; no reliable D call. The germline V gene encodes CDR1 SGHAT and CDR2 FQNNGV. V dropped 5 bases and J dropped 9 bases, with 23 bases sitting between them. CDR3 size: 16 residues. CDR3 loop: CASSPKVGILSTEQFF. The CDR3 coding sequence is TGTGCCAGCAGCCCAAAGGTGGGTATTTTGTCCACTGAGCAGTTCTTC.

This rearrangement joins TRBV20-1 to TRBJ2-1; D call uncertain. V gave up 0 bases and J gave up 5 bases, with 11 bases separating them. The germline V gene has CDR1 DFQATT and CDR2 SNEGSKA (reference sequence). This CDR3 is built from 14 residues. CDR3 in DNA: TGCAGTGCTAGAGACGTAACAGTAGACAATGAGCAGTTCTTC. This codes for CSARDVTVDNEQFF.

The rearrangement links TRBV28 to TRBJ2-7; D is unresolved. The V end lost 3 bases, the J end lost 0 bases, and 9 bases lay between the germline ends. Germline V gene data show CDR1 as MDHEN and CDR2 as SYDVKM. The CDR3 runs to 14 residues. The DNA of the CDR3 is TGTGCCAGCAGTTTCGTTGACTTCTCCTACGAGCAGTACTTC. Protein: CASSFVDFSYEQYF.

This clonotype was detected a few times. This chain links TRBV27 with TRBJ2-7; 7 nucleotides agree with TRBD1. The J segment lost 6 bases and the V segment lost 3 bases, leaving 5 bases of the junction unmatched. Germline V gives CDR1 MNHEY, CDR2 SMNVEV (reference sequence). CDR3 length: 13 amino acids. The CDR3 region is CASSFYRGSEQYF. DNA for the CDR3: TGTGCCAGCAGTTTCTACAGGGGTTCCGAGCAGTACTTC.

This rearrangement joins TRBV20-1 to TRBJ2-3, with 7 bases lining up with TRBD1. V shed 6 bases and J 6 bases; nucleotides not matched to a gene: 12. Germline CDR1 and CDR2: DFQATT and SNEGSKA (reference sequence). The CDR3 length is 14 residues. CDR3 nucleotides: TGCAGTGCCCCCGACAGGGTTCGGGTGGATACGCAGTATTTT. Its translation: CSAPDRVRVDTQYF.

The CDR3 region has the DNA TGTGCCAGCACCATAAGCGGTAGCACAGATACGCAGTATTTT. Translation gives CASTISGSTDTQYF. This sequence joins TRBV28 and TRBJ2-3; maybe TRBD2 (5 bases). The germline V gene encodes CDR1 MDHEN and CDR2 SYDVKM. Trimming pared 7 bases from V and 0 bases from J, leaving 11 bases between. This CDR3 contains 14 residues.

As to this clonotype: One junction end disagrees with the germline gene, perhaps due to a read error. V is TRBV20-1 and J is TRBJ2-3; the D gene could be TRBD1 or TRBD2 (5 bases each). Germline V gives CDR1 DFQATT, CDR2 SNEGSKA (reference sequence). The CDR3 contains 14 residues. CDR3 bases: TGCGGTGCTAGGAGTGGGGACCACACAGATACGCAGTATTTT. This gives the protein CGARSGDHTDTQYF.